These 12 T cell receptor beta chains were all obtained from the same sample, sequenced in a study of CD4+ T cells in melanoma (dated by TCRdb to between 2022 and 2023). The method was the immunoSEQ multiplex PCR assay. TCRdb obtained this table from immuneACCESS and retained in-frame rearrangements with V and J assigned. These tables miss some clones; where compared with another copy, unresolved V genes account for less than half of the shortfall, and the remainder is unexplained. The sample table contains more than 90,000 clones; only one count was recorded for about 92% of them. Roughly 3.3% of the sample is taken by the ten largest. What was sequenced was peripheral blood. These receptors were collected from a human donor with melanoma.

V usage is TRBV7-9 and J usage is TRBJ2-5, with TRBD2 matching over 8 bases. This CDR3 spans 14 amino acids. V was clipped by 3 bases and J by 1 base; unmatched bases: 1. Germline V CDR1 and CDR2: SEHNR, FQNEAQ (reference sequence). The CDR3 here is CASSFGTSQETQYF. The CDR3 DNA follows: TGTGCCAGCAGCTTCGGGACTAGCCAAGAGACCCAGTACTTC.

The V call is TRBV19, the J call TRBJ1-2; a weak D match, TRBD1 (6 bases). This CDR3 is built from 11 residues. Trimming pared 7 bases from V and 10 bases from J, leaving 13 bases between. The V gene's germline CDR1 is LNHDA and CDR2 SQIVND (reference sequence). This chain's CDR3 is CASNRATVYTF. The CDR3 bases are TGTGCCAGTAACAGGGCGACAGTCTACACCTTC.

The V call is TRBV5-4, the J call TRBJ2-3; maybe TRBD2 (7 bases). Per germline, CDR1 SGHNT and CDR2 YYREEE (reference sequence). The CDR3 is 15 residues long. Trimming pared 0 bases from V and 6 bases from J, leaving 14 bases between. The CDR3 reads CASSLEWGGGDTQYF. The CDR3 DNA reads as TGTGCCAGCAGCTTGGAGTGGGGGGGCGGGGATACGCAGTATTTT. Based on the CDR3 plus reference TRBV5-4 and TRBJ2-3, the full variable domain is ETGVTQSPTHLIKTRGQQVTLRCSSQSGHNTVSWYQQALGQGPQFIFQYYREEENGRGNFPPRFSGLQFPNYSSELNVNALELDDSALYLCASSLEWGGGDTQYFGPGTRLTVL.

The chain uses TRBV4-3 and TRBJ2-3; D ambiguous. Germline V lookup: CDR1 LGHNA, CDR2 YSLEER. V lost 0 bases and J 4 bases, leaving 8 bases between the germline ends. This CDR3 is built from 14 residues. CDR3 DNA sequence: TGCGCCAGCAGCCAAGATCTCGTCTCAGATACGCAGTATTTT. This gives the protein CASSQDLVSDTQYF.

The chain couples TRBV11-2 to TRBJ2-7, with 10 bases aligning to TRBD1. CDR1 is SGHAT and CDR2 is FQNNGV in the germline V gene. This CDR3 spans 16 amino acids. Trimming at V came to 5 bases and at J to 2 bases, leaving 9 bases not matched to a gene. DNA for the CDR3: TGTGCCAGCAGCCAAAGACCGGGACAGGGGCCCTACGAGCAGTACTTC. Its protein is CASSQRPGQGPYEQYF.

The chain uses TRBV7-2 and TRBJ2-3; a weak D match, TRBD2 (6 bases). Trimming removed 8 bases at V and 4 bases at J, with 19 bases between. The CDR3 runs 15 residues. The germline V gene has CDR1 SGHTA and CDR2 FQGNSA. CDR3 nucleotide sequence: TGTGCCAGCCCCTCCGGGGGTGGGGTCGCAGATACGCAGTATTTT. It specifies CASPSGGGVADTQYF. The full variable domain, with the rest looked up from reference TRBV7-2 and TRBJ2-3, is GAGVSQSPSNKVTEKGKDVELRCDPISGHTALYWYRQSLGQGLEFLIYFQGNSAPDKSGLPSDRFSAERTGGSVSTLTIQRTQQEDSAVYLCASPSGGGVADTQYFGPGTRLTVL.

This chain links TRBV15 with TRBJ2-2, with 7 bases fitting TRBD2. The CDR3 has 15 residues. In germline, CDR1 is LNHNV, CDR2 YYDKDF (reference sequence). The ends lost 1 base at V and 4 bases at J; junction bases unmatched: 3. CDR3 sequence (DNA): TGTGCCACCAGCAGAGGACTAGCTCTCACCGGGGAGCTGTTTTTT. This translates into CATSRGLALTGELFF.

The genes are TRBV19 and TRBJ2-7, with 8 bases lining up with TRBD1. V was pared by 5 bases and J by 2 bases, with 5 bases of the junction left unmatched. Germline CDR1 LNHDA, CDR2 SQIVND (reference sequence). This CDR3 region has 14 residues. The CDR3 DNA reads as TGTGCCAGTAGTTTTGGGACAGGAACCTACGAGCAGTACTTC. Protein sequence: CASSFGTGTYEQYF.

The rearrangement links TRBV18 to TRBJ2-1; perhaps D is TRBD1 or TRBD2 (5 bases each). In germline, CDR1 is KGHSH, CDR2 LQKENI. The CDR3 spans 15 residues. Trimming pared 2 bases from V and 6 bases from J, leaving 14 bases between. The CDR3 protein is CASSPSGLQGNEQFF. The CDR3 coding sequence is TGTGCCAGCTCACCATCCGGACTCCAGGGCAATGAGCAGTTCTTC.

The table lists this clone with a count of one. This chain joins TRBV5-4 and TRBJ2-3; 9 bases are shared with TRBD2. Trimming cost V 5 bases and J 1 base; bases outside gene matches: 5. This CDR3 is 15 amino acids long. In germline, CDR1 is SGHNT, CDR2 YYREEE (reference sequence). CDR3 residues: CASSRRTSGTDTQYF. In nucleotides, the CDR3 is TGTGCCAGCAGTCGCCGGACTAGCGGCACAGATACGCAGTATTTT.

The CDR3, as DNA: TGTGCCAGTAGTATAATAAAGGGGGACAATGAGCAGTTCTTC. As protein: CASSIIKGDNEQFF. V usage is TRBV19 and J usage is TRBJ2-1, with D tentatively TRBD1 (6 bases). This CDR3 contains 14 residues. Germline-derived CDR1 and CDR2 are LNHDA and SQIVND (reference sequence). The V end lost 2 bases, the J end lost 5 bases, and 10 bases lay between the germline ends.

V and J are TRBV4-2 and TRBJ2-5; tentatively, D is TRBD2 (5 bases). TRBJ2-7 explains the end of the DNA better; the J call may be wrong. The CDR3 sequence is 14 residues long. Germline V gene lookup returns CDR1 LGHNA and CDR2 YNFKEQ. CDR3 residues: CASSQRGSGYEQYF. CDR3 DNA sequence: TGTGCCAGCAGCCAACGAGGGAGCGGCTACGAGCAGTACTTC.